One and the same sample provided the 29 T cell receptor beta chains below, sequenced in a study of blood T cell repertoires in COVID-19. Clones were read by immunoSEQ multiplex PCR, and TCRdb kept only the in-frame ones, dropping some. The table includes roughly 220,000 clones, around 87% detected once. The specimen sequenced was PBMCs or T cells enriched from blood (not recorded which). The receptors here all came from a woman under 30 in a cohort exposed to, infected with or recovered from COVID-19 (not recorded which).

V and J are TRBV5-4 and TRBJ2-1, with TRBD2 matching 7 bases. V dropped 0 bases and J dropped 2; count of bases not matched to a gene: 5. CDR1 is SGHNT, CDR2 YYREEE, per germline (reference sequence). The CDR3 is 16 residues long. The CDR3 DNA sequence: TGTGCCAGCAGCTTGGGCGCCAGCGGGGCCTACAATGAGCAGTTCTTC. As protein: CASSLGASGAYNEQFF. The entire variable domain, with the rest obtained from reference TRBV5-4 and TRBJ2-1, is as follows: ETGVTQSPTHLIKTRGQQVTLRCSSQSGHNTVSWYQQALGQGPQFIFQYYREEENGRGNFPPRFSGLQFPNYSSELNVNALELDDSALYLCASSLGASGAYNEQFFGPGTRLTVL.

The chain recombines TRBV5-1 with TRBJ1-2, with unresolved D. With 5 bases removed from V and 3 bases from J, the gap between germline ends came to 11 bases. The CDR3 spans 13 residues. CDR1 and CDR2 (germline): SGHRS, YFSETQ. The CDR3 here is CASSRDYDYGYTF. The CDR3 DNA sequence: TGCGCCAGCAGTCGGGATTATGACTATGGCTACACCTTC.

J is TRBJ1-4 and V is TRBV18; no firm D call. The V end lost 1 base, the J end lost 7 bases, and 13 bases lay between the germline ends. The length of the CDR3 is 15 residues. Germline V gene data show CDR1 as KGHSH and CDR2 as LQKENI. The CDR3 region has the DNA TGTGCCAGCTCACCACTCAGCAGCGCAGTTGAAAAACTGTTTTTT. Translating it yields CASSPLSSAVEKLFF.

This rearrangement joins TRBV6-1 to TRBJ1-4, with TRBD1 matching over 10 bases. Germline V gene lookup returns CDR1 MNHNS and CDR2 SASEGT. The CDR3 is 15 amino acids. The junction had 6 bases not matched to a gene; V was cut back by 3 bases and J by 8 bases. Here the CDR3 DNA reads TGTGCCAGCAGTGACAACCGGGACAGGGGCGAAAAACTGTTTTTT. Protein sequence: CASSDNRDRGEKLFF.

The chain joins TRBV6-5 to TRBJ2-7, with a possible D match to TRBD2 (5 bases). The CDR3 is 11 amino acids. CDR1 is MNHEY and CDR2 is SVGAGI in the germline V gene. Between the trimmed V and J ends, which lost 6 bases and 6 bases, there was a span of 9 bases. The CDR3 DNA sequence: TGTGCCAGCAGCGCGGAGGCCGAGCAGTACTTC. Translating it yields CASSAEAEQYF.

A note on this clone: The junction departs from germline at one end; a sequencing error may be responsible. The chain has TRBV7-7 and TRBJ2-2; 8 bases agree with TRBD2. Germline V lookup: CDR1 SSHAT, CDR2 FNYEAQ (reference sequence). This CDR3 region has 16 residues. The CDR3 DNA follows: TGTGCTAGCAGCCCGTCGAGCGGGGGCCTCACCGGGGAGCTGTTTTTT. This encodes CASSPSSGGLTGELFF.

This chain joins TRBV7-8 and TRBJ2-7, with 8 bases fitting TRBD2. J lost 7 bases, V lost 7 bases, and 9 bases had no gene match. This CDR3 is 13 amino acids long. CDR1 and CDR2 (germline): SGHVS, FQNEAQ. Here the CDR3 reads CASNPRSGGEQYF. The CDR3, as DNA: TGTGCCAGCAACCCGAGGAGCGGGGGTGAGCAGTACTTC.

The rearrangement links TRBV5-8 to TRBJ2-2; perhaps TRBD1 as D (6 bases). The V end lost 1 base, the J end lost 6 bases, and 7 bases lay between the germline ends. CDR1 and CDR2 (germline): SGHTS, YDEGEE. This CDR3 spans 13 amino acids. The CDR3 DNA reads as TGTGCCAGCAGCTTGCGGACAGCCGGGGAGCTGTTTTTT. Translated, it gives CASSLRTAGELFF.

The chain employs TRBV10-3 and TRBJ2-1; D possibly corresponds to TRBD2 (5 bases). Germline CDR1 reads ENHRY; CDR2 reads SYGVKD. Trimming pared 2 bases from V and 5 bases from J, leaving 10 bases between. CDR3 length: 14 residues. CDR3 DNA sequence: TGTGCCATCAGTGAGCGGGAAGGAGACAATGAGCAGTTCTTC. Amino acids: CAISEREGDNEQFF.

The genes are TRBV5-4 and TRBJ1-1; D gene uncertain. The germline V gene encodes CDR1 SGHNT and CDR2 YYREEE (reference sequence). The CDR3 loop spans 15 amino acids. Trimming took 0 bases from V and 0 from J, leaving 9 bases between them. CDR3 DNA sequence: TGTGCCAGCAGCTTGGACAGCTTCATGAACACTGAAGCTTTCTTT. Its protein product is CASSLDSFMNTEAFF.

The chain couples TRBV20-1 to TRBJ2-1; no reliable D call. Trimming removed 6 bases from V and 9 bases from J, with 12 bases in between. This CDR3 region has 11 residues. Germline-derived CDR1 and CDR2 are DFQATT and SNEGSKA (reference sequence). CDR3 sequence reads: CSAPGPGEQFF. CDR3 in DNA: TGCAGTGCGCCGGGTCCCGGTGAGCAGTTCTTC.

The J gene is TRBJ1-3, the V gene TRBV7-2; 7 nucleotides match TRBD1. Trimming removed 5 bases from V and 8 bases from J; junction bases left unmatched: 6. CDR1 and CDR2 from the germline V gene are SGHTA and FQGNSA. The CDR3 extends over 13 amino acids. The CDR3 DNA sequence: TGTGCCAGCAGCCCGGACAGGCACTACACCATATATTTT. This gives the protein CASSPDRHYTIYF. The entire variable domain, with the rest obtained from reference TRBV7-2 and TRBJ1-3, is as follows: GAGVSQSPSNKVTEKGKDVELRCDPISGHTALYWYRQSLGQGLEFLIYFQGNSAPDKSGLPSDRFSAERTGGSVSTLTIQRTQQEDSAVYLCASSPDRHYTIYFGEGSWLTVV.

This clone was observed once. This sequence joins TRBV13 and TRBJ1-1, with TRBD1 as a possible D gene (5 bases). The CDR3 spans 15 residues. Germline assignment: CDR1 PRHDT and CDR2 FYEKMQ (reference sequence). V gave up 5 bases and J gave up 1 base, with 14 bases separating them. Here the CDR3 reads CASSRRGTGNTEAFF. The CDR3 DNA follows: TGTGCCAGCAGCCGCCGCGGGACGGGGAACACTGAAGCTTTCTTT.

The chain recombines TRBV6-5 with TRBJ1-6, with 8 bases aligning to TRBD1. The CDR3 has 15 amino acids. Germline CDR1 and CDR2: MNHEY and SVGAGI. V lost 2 bases and J lost 6; bases outside the gene matches: 3. The CDR3 is CASSYTTGVNSPLHF. The CDR3 DNA follows: TGTGCCAGCAGTTACACGACAGGGGTTAATTCACCCCTCCACTTT.

The chain is built from TRBV27 and TRBJ2-7; 9 bases are shared with TRBD1. The CDR3 is 16 residues long. V lost 4 bases and J lost 1; bases outside the gene matches: 8. Germline values: CDR1 MNHEY, CDR2 SMNVEV (reference sequence). Here the CDR3 DNA reads TGTGCCAGCAGTTATTTTCCGGGGACAGGGTCCTACGAGCAGTACTTC. It specifies CASSYFPGTGSYEQYF.

This chain links TRBV6-5 with TRBJ2-7; 10 nucleotides match TRBD1. Germline V gives CDR1 MNHEY, CDR2 SVGAGI. This CDR3 is 15 amino acids long. V lost 6 bases, J lost 0 bases, and 5 bases stayed unmatched. Here the CDR3 reads CASRWDRGFSYEQYF. The CDR3, as DNA: TGTGCCAGCAGGTGGGACAGGGGTTTCTCCTACGAGCAGTACTTC.

This chain links TRBV18 with TRBJ1-1; 7 bases match TRBD1. This CDR3 contains 15 residues. Germline lookup yields CDR1 KGHSH and CDR2 LQKENI. V trimming: 1 base; J trimming: 3 bases; junction bases outside the gene matches: 5. CDR3 sequence: CASSPQGARDTEAFF. The CDR3 coding sequence is TGTGCCAGCTCACCACAGGGGGCGCGGGACACTGAAGCTTTCTTT.

The chain uses TRBV7-9 and TRBJ1-1; TRBD1 might be the D (6 bases). Trimming took 5 bases from V and 1 from J, leaving 14 bases between them. CDR1 and CDR2 (germline): SEHNR, FQNEAQ (reference sequence). This CDR3 spans 15 amino acids. The CDR3 nucleotides read TGTGCCAGCAGCCCGATCGGACAGCGGAACACTGAAGCTTTCTTT. It encodes CASSPIGQRNTEAFF.

The chain employs TRBV6-5 and TRBJ1-1, with TRBD1 matching 8 bases. Germline V gene data show CDR1 as MNHEY and CDR2 as SVGAGI. Germline trimming cut 6 bases from V and 3 bases from J; bases unmatched to any gene: 6. The CDR3 sequence is 14 residues long. The CDR3 coding sequence is TGTGCCAGCAGACGGGACAGGTCGTACACTGAAGCTTTCTTT. Its protein is CASRRDRSYTEAFF.

The gene calls are TRBV6-5 and TRBJ2-2; D uncertain. Per germline, CDR1 MNHEY and CDR2 SVGAGI. The length of the CDR3 is 13 residues. Trimming pared 9 bases from V and 4 bases from J, leaving 12 bases between. The CDR3 protein is CASNEESTGELFF. Written as DNA, the CDR3 is TGTGCCAGTAACGAAGAGAGCACCGGGGAGCTGTTTTTT.

The rearrangement uses TRBV9 and TRBJ2-3, with 9 bases aligning to TRBD2. The junction had 10 bases not matched to a gene; V was cut back by 2 bases and J by 6 bases. Germline V gene sequence: CDR1 SGDLS, CDR2 YYNGEE. The CDR3 has 16 residues. The CDR3 coding sequence is TGTGCCAGCAGCGTCGAGGGGCGGGGGGGCCCCGATACGCAGTATTTT. Protein product: CASSVEGRGGPDTQYF.

This chain links TRBV28 with TRBJ1-5, with 8 bases lining up with TRBD1. V was pared by 11 bases and J by 2 bases, with 8 bases of the junction left unmatched. Germline CDR1 MDHEN, CDR2 SYDVKM. This CDR3 contains 14 residues. The CDR3 DNA reads as TGTGCCGCAGCCCCAGGGGGCGGCAATCAGCCCCAGCATTTT. It yields the protein CAAAPGGGNQPQHF.

V is TRBV6-5 and J is TRBJ1-1, with a tentative D call TRBD1 (5 bases). The CDR3 is 16 amino acids. V lost 0 bases and J 4 bases, leaving 15 bases between the germline ends. The germline V gene has CDR1 MNHEY and CDR2 SVGAGI. This CDR3 reads CASSYSAGRLVTEAFF. CDR3 bases: TGTGCCAGCAGTTACTCGGCAGGGAGGTTGGTCACTGAAGCTTTCTTT.

The chain couples TRBV7-6 to TRBJ1-1; D might be TRBD1 (6 bases). The CDR3 consists of 15 residues. V shed 5 bases and J shed 3 bases, with 16 bases lying between them. Germline loops: CDR1 SGHVS, CDR2 FNYEAQ. Here the CDR3 reads CASSPDSPVYTEAFF. The DNA of the CDR3 is TGTGCCAGCAGCCCGGACAGCCCGGTTTACACTGAAGCTTTCTTT.

This chain connects TRBV2 to TRBJ2-2; the match to TRBD1 covers 7 bases. Germline loops: CDR1 SNHLY, CDR2 FYNNEI. J gave up 2 bases and V 8 bases, and 2 bases lay outside the gene matches. The CDR3 spans 13 residues. The CDR3 loop reads CASQGENTGELFF. DNA of the CDR3: TGTGCCAGCCAGGGGGAAAACACCGGGGAGCTGTTTTTT. Full variable domain (missing parts from reference TRBV2 and TRBJ2-2): EPEVTQTPSHQVTQMGQEVILRCVPISNHLYFYWYRQILGQKVEFLVSFYNNEISEKSEIFDDQFSVERPDGSNFTLKIRSTKLEDSAMYFCASQGENTGELFFGEGSRLTVL.

V gene TRBV5-5 combines with J gene TRBJ1-5; D perhaps matches TRBD1 (6 bases). V lost 4 bases and J 5 bases, leaving 19 bases between the germline ends. From germline, CDR1 is SGHKS and CDR2 YYEKEE (reference sequence). The length of the CDR3 is 16 residues. Here the CDR3 reads CASSETERQGYQPQHF. CDR3 bases: TGTGCCAGCAGCGAGACCGAACGTCAGGGGTATCAGCCCCAGCATTTT.

The chain carries TRBV18 and TRBJ1-1; D may be TRBD1 (6 bases). Germline loops: CDR1 KGHSH, CDR2 LQKENI. There are 15 residues in the CDR3. V was shortened by 6 bases and J by 1 base, with 15 bases between the two germline ends. For the CDR3, the DNA is TGTGCCAGCTCGCCGGACAGCGAGGCGAACACTGAAGCTTTCTTT. Its protein product is CASSPDSEANTEAFF.

This sequence joins TRBV2 and TRBJ1-5; D might be TRBD1 (6 bases). The V end lost 0 bases, the J end lost 1 base, and 7 bases lay between the germline ends. CDR1 is SNHLY and CDR2 is FYNNEI in the germline V gene. The CDR3 has 15 residues. The CDR3 sequence: CASSEAQGSNQPQHF. The CDR3 nucleotides read TGTGCCAGCAGTGAAGCCCAGGGGAGCAATCAGCCCCAGCATTTT.

The chain combines TRBV11-3 with TRBJ2-3; 8 bases map to TRBD2. V lost 5 bases to trimming and J lost 0 bases; unmatched junction nucleotides: 7. CDR1 and CDR2 from the germline V gene are SGHNT and YENEEA. This CDR3 is built from 16 residues. CDR3: CASSPLTGGSTDTQYF. The CDR3 bases are TGTGCCAGCAGCCCCCTTACGGGAGGGAGCACAGATACGCAGTATTTT.